The rows below give T cell receptor beta chains drawn from one sample of a study of T cells after yellow fever vaccination. TCRdb processed the 5' RACE reads anew with MiXCR; each CDR3 protein has one entry. The data hold 150,000 to 200,000 distinct CDR3 sequences, with about 6% observed a single time. Specimen: CD4+ T cells sorted from PBMCs, collected on the day of the first yellow fever vaccination. The origin of the receptors is a man aged 18 to 30 who received the YFV17D yellow fever vaccine. Each CDR3 is given with its conserved first and last residue. The order of the fields is D gene, clone size, V gene, J gene, CDR3 length, CDR3 DNA, CDR3 protein. A D gene is named only where the DNA matches it firmly. Only part of the rows carry a size: once, few, many, or a class if the clone is expanded.

D: .; size: many; V: TRBV20-1; J: TRBJ2-3; length: 10; DNA: TGCAGTGCTAGAGAGAATACGCAGTATTTT; CDR3: CSARENTQYF
D: .; size: .; V: TRBV5-1; J: TRBJ1-4; length: 14; DNA: TGCGCCAGCAGCCCGCTCGGGATTGGGGAAAAACTGTTTTTT; CDR3: CASSPLGIGEKLFF
D: TRBD1; size: few; V: TRBV9; J: TRBJ1-2; length: 15; DNA: TGTGCCAGCAGCATGGGTCCGGGACAGACGTATGGCTACACCTTC; CDR3: CASSMGPGQTYGYTF
D: .; size: many; V: TRBV15; J: TRBJ2-2; length: 15; DNA: TGTGCCACCAGCAGAGGACGACCCAACACCGGGGAGCTGTTTTTT; CDR3: CATSRGRPNTGELFF
D: .; size: .; V: TRBV12-3/TRBV12-4; J: TRBJ1-4; length: 12; DNA: TGTGCCAGCGCGTGGGGAAATGAAAAACTGTTTTTT; CDR3: CASAWGNEKLFF
D: TRBD2; size: many; V: TRBV6-2/TRBV6-3; J: TRBJ2-1; length: 17; DNA: TGTGCCAGCAGTAACTCCGGGACTAGTCGCTCCTACAATGAGCAGTTCTTC; CDR3: CASSNSGTSRSYNEQFF
D: .; size: many; V: TRBV7-2; J: TRBJ2-1; length: 12; DNA: TGTGCCAGCAGCGGATATCACAATGAGCAGTTCTTC; CDR3: CASSGYHNEQFF
D: .; size: many; V: TRBV5-8; J: TRBJ1-3; length: 17; DNA: TGTGCCAGCAGCCTCACTCTTACAGGGATGGCTGGAAACACCATATATTTT; CDR3: CASSLTLTGMAGNTIYF
D: TRBD2; size: many; V: TRBV5-1; J: TRBJ2-5; length: 16; DNA: TGCGCCAGCAGCCTCGGGACTAGCGGAGGGGTGGAGACCCAGTACTTC; CDR3: CASSLGTSGGVETQYF
D: .; size: many; V: TRBV12-3/TRBV12-4; J: TRBJ2-3; length: 14; DNA: TGTGCCAGCAGTTCCACGGGGTCCACAGATACGCAGTATTTT; CDR3: CASSSTGSTDTQYF
D: .; size: many; V: TRBV20-1; J: TRBJ1-6; length: 14; DNA: TGCAGTGCTAGTAAGGGGCTCAATAATTCACCCCTCCACTTT; CDR3: CSASKGLNNSPLHF
D: .; size: many; V: TRBV5-1; J: TRBJ2-7; length: 13; DNA: TGCGCCAGCAGCTTTGGGGGGATCTACGAGCAGTACTTC; CDR3: CASSFGGIYEQYF
D: .; size: .; V: TRBV7-2; J: TRBJ1-2; length: 15; DNA: TGTGCCAGCAGCTCGCCCCGGGCCCGCTCAGGTGGCTACACCTTC; CDR3: CASSSPRARSGGYTF
D: .; size: .; V: TRBV5-1; J: TRBJ1-1; length: 11; DNA: TGCGCCAGCCAGGAGAACACTGAAGCTTTCTTT; CDR3: CASQENTEAFF
D: TRBD1; size: many; V: TRBV7-9; J: TRBJ1-1; length: 15; DNA: TGTGCCAGCAGCTTAGTAACAGGGGCCAACACTGAAGCTTTCTTT; CDR3: CASSLVTGANTEAFF
D: .; size: many; V: TRBV18; J: TRBJ2-7; length: 13; DNA: TGTGCCAGCTCACTTGACAGACAGTACGAGCAGTACTTC; CDR3: CASSLDRQYEQYF
D: .; size: few; V: TRBV7-9; J: TRBJ2-7; length: 13; DNA: TGTGCCAGCAGGGACAGAGACCCCTACGAGCAGTACTTC; CDR3: CASRDRDPYEQYF
D: TRBD1; size: .; V: TRBV5-4; J: TRBJ1-2; length: 14; DNA: TGTGCCAGCAGCTTCTCGGACAGGGATTATGGCTACACCTTC; CDR3: CASSFSDRDYGYTF
D: .; size: many; V: TRBV6-5; J: TRBJ1-1; length: 15; DNA: TGTGCCAGCAGTCCACAGACGACCGGGAACACTGAAGCTTTCTTT; CDR3: CASSPQTTGNTEAFF
D: TRBD2; size: many; V: TRBV20-1; J: TRBJ2-3; length: 17; DNA: TGCAGTGCTACGACTAGCGGGGGGAAAAGTGGCACAGATACGCAGTATTTT; CDR3: CSATTSGGKSGTDTQYF
D: .; size: few; V: TRBV2; J: TRBJ2-2; length: 15; DNA: TGTGCCAGCAGGGCGACAGGCCCCAACACCGGGGAGCTGTTTTTT; CDR3: CASRATGPNTGELFF
D: TRBD2; size: few; V: TRBV3-1; J: TRBJ2-5; length: 16; DNA: TGTGCCAGCAGCCCTCGAGGCCCTAGCGGGCAAGAGACCCAGTACTTC; CDR3: CASSPRGPSGQETQYF
D: TRBD1; size: many; V: TRBV4-1; J: TRBJ1-3; length: 16; DNA: TGCGCCAGCAGCCAAGATCCCGGGACAGGAGGAAACACCATATATTTT; CDR3: CASSQDPGTGGNTIYF
D: TRBD1; size: .; V: TRBV7-8; J: TRBJ2-7; length: 15; DNA: TGTGCCAGCAGCTTACAGGGGACAGGGGCTAGGGAGCAGTACTTC; CDR3: CASSLQGTGAREQYF
D: .; size: few; V: TRBV5-4; J: TRBJ2-1; length: 15; DNA: TGTGCCAGCAGCTTCAGAGCGGCTGGTGGGGATGAGCAGTTCTTC; CDR3: CASSFRAAGGDEQFF
D: .; size: .; V: TRBV7-7; J: TRBJ2-3; length: 15; DNA: TGTGCCAGCAGCATCGGGACAACAAGAGCAGATACGCAGTATTTT; CDR3: CASSIGTTRADTQYF
D: TRBD1; size: many; V: TRBV7-2; J: TRBJ1-5; length: 13; DNA: TGTGCCAGCAGCATCAGGGGGGATCAGCCCCAGCATTTT; CDR3: CASSIRGDQPQHF
D: TRBD1; size: .; V: TRBV20-1; J: TRBJ1-2; length: 14; DNA: TGCAGTGCTCACCCGACAGGGAGTCCCTATGGCTACACCTTC; CDR3: CSAHPTGSPYGYTF
D: TRBD1; size: few; V: TRBV24-1; J: TRBJ2-2; length: 16; DNA: TGTGCCACCAGCTATAGTCGGACAGGGGATACCGGGGAGCTGTTTTTT; CDR3: CATSYSRTGDTGELFF
D: .; size: few; V: TRBV20-1; J: TRBJ1-6; length: 14; DNA: TGCAGTGCTAGAAGGGAATCCTATAATTCACCCCTCCACTTT; CDR3: CSARRESYNSPLHF
D: .; size: .; V: TRBV7-8; J: TRBJ1-4; length: 14; DNA: TGTGCCAGCACCGACCTTTTAACTAATGAAAAACTGTTTTTT; CDR3: CASTDLLTNEKLFF
D: .; size: few; V: TRBV15; J: TRBJ2-4; length: 15; DNA: TGTGCCACCAGCAGGTCACCGACTAGGGAGGACATTCAGTACTTC; CDR3: CATSRSPTREDIQYF
D: .; size: many; V: TRBV5-1; J: TRBJ1-6; length: 17; DNA: TGCGCCAGCAGCTTGGCCTCAGCCAGCTCCTATAATTCACCCCTCCACTTT; CDR3: CASSLASASSYNSPLHF
D: .; size: many; V: TRBV10-1; J: TRBJ2-3; length: 11; DNA: TGCGCCAGCACGACTACTGATACGCAGTATTTT; CDR3: CASTTTDTQYF
D: .; size: many; V: TRBV7-3; J: TRBJ2-2; length: 13; DNA: TGTGCCAGCAGCAAAACGAACACCGGGGAGCTGTTTTTT; CDR3: CASSKTNTGELFF
D: TRBD2; size: many; V: TRBV20-1; J: TRBJ2-1; length: 14; DNA: TGCAGTGCCCCCTTTCGAGCGGGGGGCAATGAGCAGTTCTTC; CDR3: CSAPFRAGGNEQFF
D: TRBD2; size: many; V: TRBV5-1; J: TRBJ2-3; length: 15; DNA: TGCGCCAGCAGCTCAGGACTAGCCTCGGGGGATACGCAGTATTTT; CDR3: CASSSGLASGDTQYF
D: TRBD1; size: many; V: TRBV11-2; J: TRBJ2-2; length: 15; DNA: TGTGCCAGCAGTCCGGACAGGGGGCGTTTCGGGGAGCTGTTTTTT; CDR3: CASSPDRGRFGELFF
D: .; size: many; V: TRBV12-3/TRBV12-4; J: TRBJ1-6; length: 14; DNA: TGTGCCAGCAGTTCACTCCTCAGGGTTGCACCCCTCCACTTT; CDR3: CASSSLLRVAPLHF
D: .; size: few; V: TRBV28; J: TRBJ2-5; length: 16; DNA: TGTGCCAGCAGTTCCGCCCCGGGGGCGCGGGTGGAGACCCAGTACTTC; CDR3: CASSSAPGARVETQYF
D: .; size: .; V: TRBV14; J: TRBJ2-2; length: 17; DNA: TGTGCCAGCAGCCGAGGCGGCAGAAGGGGCTCGGACGGGGAGCTGTTTTTT; CDR3: CASSRGGRRGSDGELFF
D: .; size: many; V: TRBV29-1; J: TRBJ2-7; length: 12; DNA: TGCAGCGTTGTGACGAGCTCCTACGAGCAGTACTTC; CDR3: CSVVTSSYEQYF
D: .; size: .; V: TRBV28; J: TRBJ1-1; length: 14; DNA: TGTGCCAGCAGAGGGGTACAGCTGAACACTGAAGCTTTCTTT; CDR3: CASRGVQLNTEAFF
D: .; size: few; V: TRBV6-2/TRBV6-3; J: TRBJ2-6; length: 15; DNA: TGTGCCAGCAGAAGGCTCTACTCTGGGGCCAACGTCCTGACTTTC; CDR3: CASRRLYSGANVLTF